The TCR beta chain described here comes from a study of patients and donors after allogeneic stem cell transplantation. Germline CDR1 SQVTM, CDR2 ANQGSEA. The CDR3 is 12 amino acids. TCRdb reanalysed the RT-PCR reads using MiXCR and keeps one entry per CDR3 protein. This sample has 150,000 or so distinct CDR3 sequences; about 24% occur once, and the top ten carry about 24%. The sequence came from a human donor who was either an allogeneic HSCT recipient or a stem cell or donor lymphocyte infusion donor (not recorded which). It is not recorded whose cells these are; they may come from a transplant donor. V gene TRBV29-1 combines with J gene TRBJ2-5; perhaps D is TRBD1 or TRBD2 (5 bases each). Specimen: blood, either unsorted or a sorted T cell fraction (not recorded which). CDR3 loop: CSVNGGQETQYF. The CDR3 coding sequence is TGCAGTGTGAATGGGGGACAAGAGACCCAGTACTTC.